The 3 T cell receptor beta chains listed next were all sequenced from one sample in a study of CD8+ T cells in alopecia areata. The treatment was: oral pan-JAK inhibitor, 5-10 mg twice daily. After isolation, RNA underwent reverse transcription to generate cDNA as the sequencing template. Sequencing used immunoSEQ multiplex PCR; TCRdb keeps in-frame clones, though not all of them. The table records about 120,000 clones, 58% of them present only once. Sequenced here: CD8+ T cells sorted from blood, sampled at week 4, from a patient treated with tofacitinib. The receptors shown here come from a human donor with alopecia areata.

V gene TRBV2 combines with J gene TRBJ2-1, with D possibly being TRBD2 (6 bases). Between the trimmed V and J ends, which lost 8 bases and 0 bases, there was a span of 14 bases. The CDR3 is 15 residues long. Germline CDR1 SNHLY, CDR2 FYNNEI. The CDR3 nucleotides read TGTGCCAGCTCCCCCTCCGGGAGCTCCTACAATGAGCAGTTCTTC. Its protein is CASSPSGSSYNEQFF.

This clone was seen more than once but under ten times. The CDR3 nucleotides read TGTGCCTGGAGTGTAGCGGGGGGGCTTTACGAGCAGTACTTC. Encoded protein: CAWSVAGGLYEQYF. The genes are TRBV30 and TRBJ2-7, with TRBD2 identical over 10 bases. Germline CDR1 is GTSNPN and CDR2 is SVGIG (reference sequence). The CDR3 extends over 14 amino acids. Unmatched junction bases numbered 3, after V lost 0 bases and J lost 4 bases.

As for this clone: Within the sample, other DNA sequences also encode this same CDR3. The V call is TRBV30, the J call TRBJ2-1, with D possibly being TRBD2 (6 bases). This CDR3 region has 11 residues. Germline V gives CDR1 GTSNPN, CDR2 SVGIG (reference sequence). Trimming removed 0 bases from V and 9 bases from J, with 6 bases in between. Here the CDR3 reads CAWSVGGEQFF. CDR3 DNA sequence: TGTGCCTGGAGTGTCGGGGGTGAGCAGTTCTTC.